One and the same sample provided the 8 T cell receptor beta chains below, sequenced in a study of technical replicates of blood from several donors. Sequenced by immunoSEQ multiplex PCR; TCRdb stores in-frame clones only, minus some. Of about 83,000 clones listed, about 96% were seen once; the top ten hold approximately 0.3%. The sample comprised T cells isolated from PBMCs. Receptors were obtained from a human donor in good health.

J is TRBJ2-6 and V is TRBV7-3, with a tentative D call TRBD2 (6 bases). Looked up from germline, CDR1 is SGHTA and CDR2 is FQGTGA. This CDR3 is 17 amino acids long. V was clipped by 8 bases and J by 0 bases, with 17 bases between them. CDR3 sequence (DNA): TGTGCCAGCCTAGAATGGGACTTGCGCTCTGGGGCCAACGTCCTGACTTTC. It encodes CASLEWDLRSGANVLTF. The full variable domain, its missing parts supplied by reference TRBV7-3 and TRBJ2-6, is GAGVSQTPSNKVTEKGKYVELRCDPISGHTALYWYRQSLGQGPEFLIYFQGTGAADDSGLPNDRFFAVRPEGSVSTLKIQRTERGDSAVYLCASLEWDLRSGANVLTFGAGSRLTVL.

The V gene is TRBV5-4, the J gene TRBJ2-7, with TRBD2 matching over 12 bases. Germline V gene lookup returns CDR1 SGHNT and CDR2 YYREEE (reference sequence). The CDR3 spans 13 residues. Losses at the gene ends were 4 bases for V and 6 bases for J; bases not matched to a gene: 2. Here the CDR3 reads CASSGLAGTEQYF. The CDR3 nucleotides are TGTGCCAGCAGCGGACTAGCGGGAACCGAGCAGTACTTC.

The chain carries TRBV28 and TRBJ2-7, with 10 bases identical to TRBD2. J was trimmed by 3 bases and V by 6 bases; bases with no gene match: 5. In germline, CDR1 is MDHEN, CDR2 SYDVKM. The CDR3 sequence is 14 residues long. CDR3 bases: TGTGCCAGCAGCGCCGGGACTAGCGACTACGAGCAGTACTTC. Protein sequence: CASSAGTSDYEQYF.

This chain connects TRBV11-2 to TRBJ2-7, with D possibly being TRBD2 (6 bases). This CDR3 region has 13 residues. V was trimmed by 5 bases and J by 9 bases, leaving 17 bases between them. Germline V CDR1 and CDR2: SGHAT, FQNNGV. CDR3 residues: CASSPIWRAGQYF. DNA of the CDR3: TGTGCCAGCAGCCCTATTTGGAGGGCGGGGCAGTACTTC. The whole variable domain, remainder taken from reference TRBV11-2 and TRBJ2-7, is EAGVAQSPRYKIIEKRQSVAFWCNPISGHATLYWYQQILGQGPKLLIQFQNNGVVDDSQLPKDRFSAERLKGVDSTLKIQPAKLEDSAVYLCASSPIWRAGQYFGPGTRLTVT.

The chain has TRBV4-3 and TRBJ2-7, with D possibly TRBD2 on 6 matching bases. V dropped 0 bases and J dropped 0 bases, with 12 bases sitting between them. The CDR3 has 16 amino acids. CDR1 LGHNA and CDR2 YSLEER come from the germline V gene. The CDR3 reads CASSQEGGDRSYEQYF. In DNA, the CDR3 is TGCGCCAGCAGCCAAGAGGGGGGAGACCGCTCCTACGAGCAGTACTTC.

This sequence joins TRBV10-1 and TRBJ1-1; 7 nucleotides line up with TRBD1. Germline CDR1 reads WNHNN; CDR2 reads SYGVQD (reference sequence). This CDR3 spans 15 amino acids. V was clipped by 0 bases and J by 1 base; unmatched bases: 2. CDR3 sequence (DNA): TGCGCCAGCAGTGAGTCAGGGACAGCGAACACTGAAGCTTTCTTT. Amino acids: CASSESGTANTEAFF.

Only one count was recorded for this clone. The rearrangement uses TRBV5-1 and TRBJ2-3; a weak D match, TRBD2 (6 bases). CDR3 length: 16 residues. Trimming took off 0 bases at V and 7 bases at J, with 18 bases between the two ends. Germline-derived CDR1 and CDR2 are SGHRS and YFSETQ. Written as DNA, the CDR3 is TGCGCCAGCAGCTTGGCACTCGGGAGTCACTTTAATACGCAGTATTTT. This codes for CASSLALGSHFNTQYF.

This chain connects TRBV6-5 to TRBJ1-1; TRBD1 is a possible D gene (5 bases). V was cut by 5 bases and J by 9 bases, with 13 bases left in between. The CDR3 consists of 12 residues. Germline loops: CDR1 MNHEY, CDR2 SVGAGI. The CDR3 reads CASSQIQEKAFF. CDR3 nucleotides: TGTGCCAGCAGTCAGATACAGGAGAAAGCTTTCTTT.